These 21 T cell receptor beta chains came from one sample sequenced in a study of PD-1 blockade in classical Hodgkin lymphoma. Relapses following autologous stem cell transplantation were seen in all patients, with brentuximab vedotin exposure varying. Thawed PBMCs underwent magnetic negative selection to obtain purified CD8+ T cells. Assay used: immunoSEQ multiplex PCR; TCRdb lists only in-frame clones, some missing. The sample has approximately 4,200 clones, around four fifths seen once; the top ten hold 24%. Sample: CD8+ T cells from blood, taken at baseline. The receptors shown here come from a human donor with classical Hodgkin lymphoma.

The CDR3 loop reads CASSYLAGVRNEQYF. CDR3 sequence (DNA): TGTGCCAGCAGTTACCTCGCGGGGGTACGGAACGAGCAGTACTTC. The rearrangement uses TRBV6-6 and TRBJ2-7, with 7 nucleotides matching TRBD2. The V segment lost 2 bases and the J segment 5 bases; nucleotides outside the gene matches: 9. Germline CDR1 MNHNY, CDR2 SVGAGI (reference sequence). The CDR3 covers 15 residues.

For the CDR3, the DNA is TGTGCCAGAAGCCTCGGACTAGCGGGAGGGAACACCGGGGAGCTGTTTTTT. Translating it yields CARSLGLAGGNTGELFF. The rearrangement joins TRBV5-3 to TRBJ2-2; 14 positions match TRBD2. TRBV5-3 is filed as an ORF, its function uncertain. CDR3 length: 17 amino acids. V lost 4 bases, J lost 1 base, and 3 bases stayed unmatched.

The V call is TRBV4-3, the J call TRBJ2-2, with TRBD2 matching 9 bases. In germline, CDR1 is LGHNA, CDR2 YSLEER. The V segment lost 3 bases and the J segment 7 bases; nucleotides outside the gene matches: 6. The CDR3 consists of 15 residues. The CDR3 here is CASSHGTSLIGELFF. DNA for the CDR3: TGCGCCAGCAGCCATGGGACTAGCCTCATCGGGGAGCTGTTTTTT.

This clone was counted once. V usage is TRBV28 and J usage is TRBJ1-5, with TRBD1 matching 10 bases. CDR3 size: 16 residues. V was pared by 3 bases and J by 3 bases, with 5 bases of the junction left unmatched. From germline, CDR1 is MDHEN and CDR2 SYDVKM. The CDR3: CASSFGTGVDNQPQHF. Written as DNA, the CDR3 is TGTGCCAGCAGTTTTGGGACAGGGGTGGACAATCAGCCCCAGCATTTT.

The chain has TRBV7-3 and TRBJ1-1, with 8 nucleotides matching TRBD1. Germline-derived CDR1 and CDR2 are SGHTA and FQGTGA. V lost 4 bases, J lost 5 bases, and 3 bases stayed unmatched. The CDR3 has 13 residues. As DNA, the CDR3 is TGTGCCAGCAGCTCCGGACAGGGAACTGAAGCTTTCTTT. This sequence encodes CASSSGQGTEAFF.

The chain joins TRBV19 to TRBJ2-3, with D perhaps matching TRBD2 (5 bases). Germline CDR1 and CDR2: LNHDA and SQIVND (reference sequence). The V gene lost 3 bases and the J gene lost 1 base, with 8 bases spanning the gap. The CDR3 is 14 residues long. CDR3 bases: TGTGCCAGTAGTATTCAGGAGGGCACAGATACGCAGTATTTT. It is translated as CASSIQEGTDTQYF. The full variable domain, rest sourced from reference TRBV19 and TRBJ2-3, is DGGITQSPKYLFRKEGQNVTLSCEQNLNHDAMYWYRQDPGQGLRLIYYSQIVNDFQKGDIAEGYSVSREKKESFPLTVTSAQKNPTAFYLCASSIQEGTDTQYFGPGTRLTVL.

This chain connects TRBV2 to TRBJ1-1; D is perhaps TRBD1 (5 bases). Looked up from germline, CDR1 is SNHLY and CDR2 is FYNNEI. V was cut by 2 bases and J by 8 bases, with 12 bases left in between. This CDR3 is built from 13 residues. For the CDR3, the DNA is TGTGCCAGCAGTGAATTCCCCAGGGTGGAAGCTTTCTTT. As protein: CASSEFPRVEAFF.

In its sample, this clone was seen a few times. The rearrangement links TRBV4-1 to TRBJ1-5; no reliable D call. The CDR3 extends over 13 amino acids. The germline V gene has CDR1 MGHRA and CDR2 YSYEKL. V lost 0 bases and J lost 0, with 0 bases in between. The CDR3 protein is CASSQDSNQPQHF. In DNA, the CDR3 is TGCGCCAGCAGCCAAGATAGCAATCAGCCCCAGCATTTT.

This chain joins TRBV4-2 and TRBJ1-1, with D perhaps TRBD1 (6 bases). Trimming took off 4 bases at V and 11 bases at J, with 14 bases between the two ends. The length of the CDR3 is 12 residues. Per germline, CDR1 LGHNA and CDR2 YNFKEQ. CDR3 protein: CASSPQTGNAFF. For the CDR3, the DNA is TGTGCCAGCAGCCCGCAAACAGGGAACGCTTTCTTT.

The V call is TRBV4-1, the J call TRBJ2-7, with TRBD2 matching over 14 bases. The J segment lost 3 bases and the V segment lost 0 bases, leaving 7 bases of the junction unmatched. Germline V gene sequence: CDR1 MGHRA, CDR2 YSYEKL. This CDR3 contains 18 residues. CDR3 coding DNA: TGCGCCAGCAGCCAAGAAGGACTAGCGGGGGGTCCTAACTACGAGCAGTACTTC. Translation gives CASSQEGLAGGPNYEQYF.

The chain employs TRBV4-3 and TRBJ1-2; the D is unclear. V lost 1 base and J 7 bases, leaving 16 bases between the germline ends. The CDR3 loop spans 15 amino acids. Germline V gives CDR1 LGHNA, CDR2 YSLEER. The CDR3 is CASSQGVGGYAGYTF. In nucleotides, the CDR3 is TGCGCCAGCAGCCAAGGTGTTGGAGGGTATGCTGGCTACACCTTC.

The chain employs TRBV2 and TRBJ2-5; TRBD2 agrees at 12 bases. The V segment lost 6 bases and the J segment 5 bases; nucleotides outside the gene matches: 7. The CDR3 runs to 15 residues. Germline values: CDR1 SNHLY, CDR2 FYNNEI. CDR3 protein: CASRELAGGGETQYF. CDR3 DNA: TGTGCCAGCAGGGAACTAGCGGGGGGTGGTGAGACCCAGTACTTC.

This clone has a single count. This CDR3 is CASSQDSGRTYEQYF. CDR3 in DNA: TGCGCCAGCAGCCAAGATTCGGGCAGAACCTACGAGCAGTACTTC. The rearrangement uses TRBV4-1 and TRBJ2-7; unclear D gene. CDR3 length equals 15 residues. V shed 0 bases and J shed 2 bases, with 11 bases lying between them. Germline CDR1 MGHRA, CDR2 YSYEKL.

The chain joins TRBV4-1 to TRBJ1-1, with 7 bases aligning to TRBD1. This CDR3 contains 15 residues. Unmatched junction bases numbered 4, after V lost 3 bases and J lost 0 bases. The V gene's germline CDR1 is MGHRA and CDR2 YSYEKL. CDR3 sequence reads: CASSHQQGLNTEAFF. CDR3 coding DNA: TGCGCCAGCAGCCATCAACAGGGGTTGAACACTGAAGCTTTCTTT.

The rearrangement joins TRBV2 to TRBJ2-5, with D possibly TRBD1 on 6 matching bases. V was shortened by 1 base and J by 3 bases, with 9 bases between the two germline ends. The CDR3 extends over 14 amino acids. Germline V gene lookup returns CDR1 SNHLY and CDR2 FYNNEI. The CDR3 coding sequence is TGTGCCAGCAGTGAAGACAGGGTTGAAGAGACCCAGTACTTC. Protein: CASSEDRVEETQYF.

The rearrangement joins TRBV27 to TRBJ1-1, with unresolved D. CDR1 is MNHEY, CDR2 SMNVEV, per germline (reference sequence). The ends were cut back, 0 bases at V and 4 bases at J, with 6 bases in the middle. The CDR3 length is 13 residues. CDR3 coding DNA: TGTGCCAGCAGTTTATCAGCTTTCACTGAAGCTTTCTTT. This sequence encodes CASSLSAFTEAFF.

V gene TRBV28 combines with J gene TRBJ1-1; no firm D call. Trimming removed 8 bases from V and 2 bases from J, with 18 bases in between. The germline V gene encodes CDR1 MDHEN and CDR2 SYDVKM. The CDR3 is 15 amino acids. The CDR3 region has the DNA TGTGCCAGCGGACCCTTTACTGAACGTAACACTGAAGCTTTCTTT. It is translated as CASGPFTERNTEAFF.

This chain joins TRBV28 and TRBJ1-5, with D uncertain. The CDR3 loop spans 17 amino acids. Germline CDR1 and CDR2: MDHEN and SYDVKM. Trimming left V 2 bases short and J 5 bases short, with 19 bases between. Written as DNA, the CDR3 is TGTGCCAGCAGTTTACCCGTGGACGGATTCCTTTATCAGCCCCAGCATTTT. Translation: CASSLPVDGFLYQPQHF.

This clone was counted between two and nine times. V and J are TRBV7-6 and TRBJ1-1, with D possibly TRBD1 on 6 matching bases. Looked up from germline, CDR1 is SGHVS and CDR2 is FNYEAQ. The V and J ends lost 1 base and 3 bases respectively, with 9 bases between them. The CDR3 has 14 residues. CDR3 DNA sequence: TGTGCCAGCAGCTTAGACAGGGCGGACACTGAAGCTTTCTTT. It translates to CASSLDRADTEAFF.

This chain links TRBV27 with TRBJ1-1; weak D call: TRBD1 (6 bases). The CDR3 sequence is 15 residues long. The V end lost 5 bases, the J end lost 5 bases, and 18 bases lay between the germline ends. Per germline, CDR1 MNHEY and CDR2 SMNVEV (reference sequence). The CDR3 DNA follows: TGTGCCAGCAGTCCACGGGACAAACTGGGGACTGAAGCTTTCTTT. It specifies CASSPRDKLGTEAFF.

The chain is built from TRBV6-5 and TRBJ1-5; D possibly corresponds to TRBD1 (5 bases). V lost 5 bases and J 5 bases, leaving 10 bases between the germline ends. The CDR3 sequence is 13 residues long. Germline CDR1 MNHEY, CDR2 SVGAGI. The CDR3 DNA is TGTGCCAGCAGTACAGGTTATCATCAGCCCCAGCATTTT. Translated: CASSTGYHQPQHF.